These 21 T cell receptor beta chains came from one sample sequenced in a study of T cell repertoires in cytomegalovirus infection. TCRdb used MiXCR to reprocess the reads, holding one entry per CDR3 protein. The sample holds a few hundred thousand distinct CDR3 sequences, roughly 20% seen once. The sample consisted of PBMCs. The receptors originated from a human donor in good health (CMV status not recorded). Some clones in this sample may be carry-over from other donors' samples.

The rearrangement links TRBV6-5 to TRBJ2-2; D uncertain. Deletions cut 8 bases from V and 6 bases from J, with 10 bases between. CDR1 and CDR2 (germline): MNHEY, SVGAGI. CDR3 length equals 12 residues. The DNA for the CDR3 is TGTGCCAGCGGGCAAGACCCCGGGGAGCTGTTTTTT. Translation gives CASGQDPGELFF.

This clonotype occurred many times. The rearrangement links TRBV10-3 to TRBJ1-1; D remains unclear. The CDR3 length is 12 residues. Germline loops: CDR1 ENHRY, CDR2 SYGVKD. Trimming took 5 bases from V and 2 from J, leaving 6 bases between them. In DNA, the CDR3 is TGTGCCATCAGTACTCATAACACTGAAGCTTTCTTT. Its protein product is CAISTHNTEAFF.

The J gene is TRBJ1-2, the V gene TRBV6-4; possibly TRBD1 for D (6 bases). Germline values: CDR1 MRHNA, CDR2 SNTAGT. The V gene lost 10 bases and the J gene lost 3 bases, with 12 bases spanning the gap. The CDR3 is made up of 12 amino acids. The CDR3 DNA reads TGTGCCAATCATTGGACAGACTATGGCTACACCTTC. This translates into CANHWTDYGYTF.

This clonotype was seen more than once but under ten times. The chain uses TRBV28 and TRBJ2-3; the match to TRBD2 covers 8 bases. The ends lost 3 bases at V and 7 bases at J; junction bases unmatched: 3. The CDR3 sequence is 13 residues long. Looked up from germline, CDR1 is MDHEN and CDR2 is SYDVKM. The CDR3 coding sequence is TGTGCCAGCAGTTTGACGGGGGGGTATACGCAGTATTTT. Translating it yields CASSLTGGYTQYF.

This clonotype was seen more than once but under ten times. V usage is TRBV2 and J usage is TRBJ2-7; tentatively, D is TRBD2 (7 bases). This CDR3 comprises 12 residues. Germline lookup yields CDR1 SNHLY and CDR2 FYNNEI. V dropped 10 bases and J dropped 6 bases, with 16 bases sitting between them. The CDR3 bases are TGTGCCATCAGAAGGGGGGGAGGCGAGCAGTACTTC. This encodes CAIRRGGGEQYF.

The sample holds a few counts of this clonotype. The V call is TRBV4-3, the J call TRBJ1-4; D gene unclear. CDR1 LGHNA and CDR2 YSLEER come from the germline V gene. This CDR3 spans 14 amino acids. Trimming pared 1 base from V and 7 bases from J, leaving 10 bases between. This CDR3 reads CASSQVRSGEKLFF. The CDR3 DNA sequence: TGCGCCAGCAGCCAAGTCCGGTCTGGTGAAAAACTGTTTTTT.

The chain carries TRBV5-3 and TRBJ1-2; D is perhaps TRBD1 (5 bases). TRBV5-3 falls under the ORF class, with uncertain function. Deletions cut 8 bases from V and 6 bases from J, with 26 bases between. The CDR3 has 16 residues. CDR3 DNA sequence: TGTGCCAGCAGCCGCCCCCAACAGGTTGAGCGAAATGGCTACACCTTC. Translated: CASSRPQQVERNGYTF.

The CDR3 reads CSAKQGRNEQYF. The CDR3 DNA reads as TGCAGTGCCAAGCAGGGGCGCAACGAGCAGTACTTC. The chain links TRBV20-1 to TRBJ2-7; the D gene is possibly TRBD1 (6 bases). Trimming took 6 bases from V and 5 from J, leaving 14 bases between them. Germline V lookup: CDR1 DFQATT, CDR2 SNEGSKA (reference sequence). The CDR3 is 12 residues long.

Only a few counts were recorded for this clonotype. The chain joins TRBV12-3 or TRBV12-4 to TRBJ2-3; a possible D gene is TRBD1 (5 bases). The CDR3 runs to 15 residues. The ends were cut back, 3 bases at V and 5 bases at J, with 15 bases in the middle. CDR3 sequence: CASSLWSGLEDTQYF. CDR3 DNA: TGTGCCAGCAGTTTGTGGTCAGGGCTAGAAGATACGCAGTATTTT.

In this sample, this clonotype turned up many times. CDR3 region: CASSLVPGRDEQYF. The CDR3 DNA is TGTGCCAGCAGCCTCGTTCCGGGCCGGGACGAGCAGTACTTC. The chain recombines TRBV7-6 with TRBJ2-7, with D unclear. CDR3 length equals 14 residues. Germline assignment: CDR1 SGHVS and CDR2 FNYEAQ. V lost 5 bases, J lost 5 bases, and 16 bases lay in between.

The J gene is TRBJ2-7, the V gene TRBV2; a possible D gene is TRBD2 (6 bases). Trimming cost V 10 bases and J 4 bases, with 20 bases left between them. The CDR3 is made up of 14 amino acids. Germline V gene lookup returns CDR1 SNHLY and CDR2 FYNNEI. CDR3 sequence: CATRGWRAGYEQYF. Written as DNA, the CDR3 is TGTGCCACCCGTGGATGGAGGGCCGGATACGAGCAGTACTTC. Full variable domain (remainder filled in from reference TRBV2 and TRBJ2-7): EPEVTQTPSHQVTQMGQEVILRCVPISNHLYFYWYRQILGQKVEFLVSFYNNEISEKSEIFDDQFSVERPDGSNFTLKIRSTKLEDSAMYFCATRGWRAGYEQYFGPGTRLTVT.

The gene calls are TRBV18 and TRBJ2-3, with D unclear. Germline values: CDR1 KGHSH, CDR2 LQKENI. This CDR3 contains 14 residues. V was pared by 3 bases and J by 0 bases, with 7 bases between. CDR3 in amino acids: CASSPSSSTDTQYF. As DNA, the CDR3 is TGTGCCAGCTCACCTTCTTCTAGCACAGATACGCAGTATTTT.

The chain recombines TRBV5-1 with TRBJ2-5, with a weak D call TRBD1 (7 bases). This CDR3 spans 14 amino acids. V lost 4 bases to trimming and J lost 2 bases, with 12 bases between them. CDR1 is SGHRS, CDR2 YFSETQ, per germline. CDR3 region: CASSVPGGQETQYF. The DNA of the CDR3 is TGCGCCAGCAGCGTGCCAGGGGGGCAAGAGACCCAGTACTTC.

CDR3 sequence: CASSEGNDLSPLHF. The CDR3, as DNA: TGTGCCAGCAGTGAAGGGAACGATCTGTCACCCCTCCACTTT. This chain connects TRBV2 to TRBJ1-6; no reliable D call. The CDR3 length is 14 residues. V was clipped by 1 base and J by 10 bases, with 11 bases between them. Germline CDR1 and CDR2: SNHLY and FYNNEI.

Concerning this clonotype itself: With a much larger clone just one base away, this may be a read error. This rearrangement joins TRBV11-2 to TRBJ2-2, with a possible D match to TRBD2 (5 bases). CDR3 size: 13 residues. V lost 0 bases and J 6 bases, leaving 5 bases between the germline ends. Germline values: CDR1 SGHAT, CDR2 FQNNGV. CDR3 sequence (DNA): TGTGCCAGCAGCTTAGAGAGGGCCGGGGAGCTGTTTTTT. It yields the protein CASSLERAGELFF.

The V and J genes are TRBV4-1 and TRBJ1-2; the match to TRBD1 covers 7 bases. Germline V gene lookup returns CDR1 MGHRA and CDR2 YSYEKL. The CDR3 covers 15 residues. V was pared by 4 bases and J by 6 bases, with 11 bases of the junction left unmatched. This chain's CDR3 is CASSPLGQGVHGYTF. DNA of the CDR3: TGCGCCAGCAGCCCTCTCGGGCAGGGGGTCCATGGCTACACCTTC.

V and J are TRBV29-1 and TRBJ2-3, with TRBD1 as a possible D gene (5 bases). Germline assignment: CDR1 SQVTM and CDR2 ANQGSEA. This CDR3 comprises 16 residues. Trimming pared 0 bases from V and 4 bases from J, leaving 17 bases between. CDR3 sequence: CSVEDRLRAAADTQYF. For the CDR3, the DNA is TGCAGCGTTGAAGATCGGCTCAGGGCGGCGGCAGATACGCAGTATTTT.

This clonotype was seen only a few times. Here the CDR3 reads CATRTDNYGYTF. CDR3 DNA: TGTGCCACCCGGACGGATAACTATGGCTACACCTTC. The gene calls are TRBV10-3 and TRBJ1-2; D unclear. CDR3 length equals 12 residues. The germline CDR1 and CDR2 sequences are ENHRY and SYGVKD. Trimming cost V 10 bases and J 1 base, with 10 bases left between them.

The chain has TRBV20-1 and TRBJ2-1; 8 bases are shared with TRBD1. This CDR3 has 14 amino acids. V dropped 5 bases and J dropped 2; count of bases not matched to a gene: 5. The germline V gene has CDR1 DFQATT and CDR2 SNEGSKA (reference sequence). For the CDR3, the DNA is TGCAGTGCTCCAGGGGGCCCGACCTACAATGAGCAGTTCTTC. Residues: CSAPGGPTYNEQFF.

This clonotype was observed at least ten times. This chain uses TRBV7-9 with TRBJ2-1, with 8 bases lining up with TRBD2. V lost 6 bases and J lost 8; bases outside the gene matches: 12. CDR1 is SEHNR, CDR2 FQNEAQ, per germline (reference sequence). This CDR3 spans 15 amino acids. The CDR3 loop reads CASRVAGSEVYEQFF. As DNA, the CDR3 is TGTGCCAGCAGGGTAGCGGGATCTGAAGTATATGAGCAGTTCTTC.

DNA for the CDR3: TGTGCCAGTAGTAAGGAGCGCTCCTACAATGAGCAGTTCTTC. This gives the protein CASSKERSYNEQFF. The V gene is TRBV19, the J gene TRBJ2-1, with D unclear. The germline gives CDR1 LNHDA, CDR2 SQIVND (reference sequence). CDR3 length equals 14 residues. Trimming removed 4 bases at V and 0 bases at J, with 7 bases between.